The present T cell receptor beta chain was sequenced within a study of early T cells in non-severe SARS-CoV-2 infection. Unique molecular identifiers tagged individual cDNA molecules. TCRdb reprocessed the 5' RACE reads via MiXCR and lists one record per CDR3 protein. The sample contains tens of thousands of distinct CDR3 sequences, over 13% of which appear only once. The TCR sequence derives from an adult who was a healthcare worker with PCR-confirmed SARS-CoV-2 infection or an uninfected control (not recorded which). Input material: whole blood.

CDR3: CSVVPGVGELFF. CDR3 DNA sequence: TGCAGCGTTGTACCAGGGGTCGGGGAGCTGTTTTTT. The chain combines TRBV29-1 with TRBJ2-2, with D perhaps matching TRBD1 (6 bases). The CDR3 sequence is 12 residues long. Trimming shortened V by 4 bases and J by 7 bases, and 10 bases separated the two germline ends. CDR1 and CDR2 from the germline V gene are SQVTM and ANQGSEA.